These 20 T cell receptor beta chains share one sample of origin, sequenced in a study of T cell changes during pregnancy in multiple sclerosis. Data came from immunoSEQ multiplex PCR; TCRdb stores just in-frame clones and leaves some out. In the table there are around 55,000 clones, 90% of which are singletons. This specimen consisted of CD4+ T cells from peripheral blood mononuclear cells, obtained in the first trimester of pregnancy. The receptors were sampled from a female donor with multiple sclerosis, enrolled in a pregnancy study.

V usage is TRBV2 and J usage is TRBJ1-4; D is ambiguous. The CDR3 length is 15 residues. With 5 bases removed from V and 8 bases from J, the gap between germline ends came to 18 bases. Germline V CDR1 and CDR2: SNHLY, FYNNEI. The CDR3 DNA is TGTGCCAGCAGTCCTGACGGGGTGGGTTCGGAAAAACTGTTTTTT. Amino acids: CASSPDGVGSEKLFF.

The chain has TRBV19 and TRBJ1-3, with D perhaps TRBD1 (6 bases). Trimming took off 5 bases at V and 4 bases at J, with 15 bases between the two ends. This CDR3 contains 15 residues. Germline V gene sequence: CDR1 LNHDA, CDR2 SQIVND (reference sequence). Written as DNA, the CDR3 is TGTGCCAGTAGTGTACAGGGAAATTCAGGAAACACCATATATTTT. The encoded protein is CASSVQGNSGNTIYF.

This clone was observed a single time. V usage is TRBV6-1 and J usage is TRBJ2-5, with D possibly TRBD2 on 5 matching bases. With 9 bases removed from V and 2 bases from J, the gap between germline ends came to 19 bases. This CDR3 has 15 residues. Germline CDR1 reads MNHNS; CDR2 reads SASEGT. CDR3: CASYFGGSRQETQYF. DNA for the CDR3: TGTGCCAGTTATTTTGGTGGGAGTAGGCAAGAGACCCAGTACTTC.

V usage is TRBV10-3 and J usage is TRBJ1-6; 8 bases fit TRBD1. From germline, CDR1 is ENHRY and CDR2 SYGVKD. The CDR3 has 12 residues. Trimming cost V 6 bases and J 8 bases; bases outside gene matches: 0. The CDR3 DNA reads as TGTGCCATCAGGGACAGGGATTCACCCCTCCACTTT. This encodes CAIRDRDSPLHF.

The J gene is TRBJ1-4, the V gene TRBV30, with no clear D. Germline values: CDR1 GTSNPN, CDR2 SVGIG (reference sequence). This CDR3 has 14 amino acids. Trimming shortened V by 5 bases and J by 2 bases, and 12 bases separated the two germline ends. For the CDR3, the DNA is TGTGCCTGGGGTCAAGACACTACTAATGAAAAACTGTTTTTT. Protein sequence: CAWGQDTTNEKLFF.

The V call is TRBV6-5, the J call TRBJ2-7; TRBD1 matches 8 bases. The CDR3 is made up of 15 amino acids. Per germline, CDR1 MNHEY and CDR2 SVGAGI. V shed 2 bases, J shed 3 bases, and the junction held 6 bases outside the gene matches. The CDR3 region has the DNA TGTGCCAGCAGTTACCCGGACAGGGACCACTACGAGCAGTACTTC. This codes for CASSYPDRDHYEQYF.

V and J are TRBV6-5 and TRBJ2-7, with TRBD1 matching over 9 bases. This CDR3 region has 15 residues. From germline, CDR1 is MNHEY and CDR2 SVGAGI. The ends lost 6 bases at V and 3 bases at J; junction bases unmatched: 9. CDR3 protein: CASRTTGTGRYEQYF. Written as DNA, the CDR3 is TGTGCCAGCAGAACAACCGGGACAGGGCGCTACGAGCAGTACTTC.

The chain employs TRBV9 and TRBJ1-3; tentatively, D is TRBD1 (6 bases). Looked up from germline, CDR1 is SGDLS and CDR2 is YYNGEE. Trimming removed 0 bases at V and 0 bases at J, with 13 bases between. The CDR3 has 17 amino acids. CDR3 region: CASSVGTGLYSGNTIYF. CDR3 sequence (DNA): TGTGCCAGCAGCGTAGGCACAGGGCTATACTCTGGAAACACCATATATTTT.

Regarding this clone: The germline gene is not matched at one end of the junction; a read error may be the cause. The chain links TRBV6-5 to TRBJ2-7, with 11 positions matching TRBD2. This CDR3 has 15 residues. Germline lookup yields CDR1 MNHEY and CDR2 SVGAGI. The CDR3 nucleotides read TGTGCCAGCAGTCACTCTAGCGGGGGGCTTTACGAGCAGTACTTC. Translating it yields CASSHSSGGLYEQYF.

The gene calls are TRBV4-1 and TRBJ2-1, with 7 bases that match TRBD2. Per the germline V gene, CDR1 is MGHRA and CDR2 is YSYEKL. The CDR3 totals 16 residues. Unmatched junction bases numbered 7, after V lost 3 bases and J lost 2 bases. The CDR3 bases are TGCGCCAGCAGCCACACCCCTAGCGGTACCTACAATGAGCAGTTCTTC. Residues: CASSHTPSGTYNEQFF.

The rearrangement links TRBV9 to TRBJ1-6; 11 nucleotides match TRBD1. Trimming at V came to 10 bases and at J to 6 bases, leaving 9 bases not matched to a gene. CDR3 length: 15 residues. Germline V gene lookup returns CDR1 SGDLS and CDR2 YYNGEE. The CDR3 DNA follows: TGTGCCTCCGCGGAGGGGACAGGGGGTAATTCACCCCTCCACTTT. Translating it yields CASAEGTGGNSPLHF.

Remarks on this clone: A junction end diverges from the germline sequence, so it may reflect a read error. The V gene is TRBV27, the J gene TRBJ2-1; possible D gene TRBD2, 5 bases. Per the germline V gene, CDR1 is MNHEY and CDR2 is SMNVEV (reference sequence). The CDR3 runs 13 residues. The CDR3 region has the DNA TGTGCCAGCAGCCGCATCGGACTTAATGGGCAGTTCTTC. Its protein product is CASSRIGLNGQFF.

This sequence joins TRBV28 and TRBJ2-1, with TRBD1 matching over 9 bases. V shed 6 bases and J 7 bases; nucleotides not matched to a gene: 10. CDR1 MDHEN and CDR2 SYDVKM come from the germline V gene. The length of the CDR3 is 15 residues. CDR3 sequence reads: CASSRRTGAGNEQFF. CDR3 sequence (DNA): TGTGCCAGCAGCCGCCGGACAGGGGCAGGGAATGAGCAGTTCTTC.

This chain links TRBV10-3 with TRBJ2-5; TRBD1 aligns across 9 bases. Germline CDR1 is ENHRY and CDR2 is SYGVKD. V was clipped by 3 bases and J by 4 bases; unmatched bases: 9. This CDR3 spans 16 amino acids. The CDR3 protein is CAISDPGQGKGETQYF. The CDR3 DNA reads TGTGCCATCAGTGACCCGGGACAGGGTAAGGGAGAGACCCAGTACTTC.

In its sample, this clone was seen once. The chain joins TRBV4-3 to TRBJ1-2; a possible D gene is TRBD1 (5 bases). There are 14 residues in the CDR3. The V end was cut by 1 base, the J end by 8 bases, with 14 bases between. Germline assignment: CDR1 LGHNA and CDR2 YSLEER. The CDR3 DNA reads TGCGCCAGCAGCCAAGTCACAGGCATAACAGGCTACACCTTC. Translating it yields CASSQVTGITGYTF.

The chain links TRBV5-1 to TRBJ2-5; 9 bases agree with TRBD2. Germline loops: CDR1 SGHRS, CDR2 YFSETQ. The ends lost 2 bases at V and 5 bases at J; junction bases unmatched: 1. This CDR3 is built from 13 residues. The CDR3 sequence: CASSLSGGETQYF. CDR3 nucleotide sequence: TGCGCCAGCAGCTTAAGCGGGGGGGAGACCCAGTACTTC. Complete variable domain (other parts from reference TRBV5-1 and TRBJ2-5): KAGVTQTPRYLIKTRGQQVTLSCSPISGHRSVSWYQQTPGQGLQFLFEYFSETQRNKGNFPGRFSGRQFSNSRSEMNVSTLELGDSALYLCASSLSGGETQYFGPGTRLLVL.

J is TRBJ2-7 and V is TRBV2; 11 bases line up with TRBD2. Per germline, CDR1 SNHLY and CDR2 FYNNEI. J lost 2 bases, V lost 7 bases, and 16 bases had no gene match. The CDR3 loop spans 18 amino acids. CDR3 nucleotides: TGTGCCAGCAACGTACAGGGCGGGGGACTAGCGGAGACCTACGAGCAGTACTTC. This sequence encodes CASNVQGGGLAETYEQYF.

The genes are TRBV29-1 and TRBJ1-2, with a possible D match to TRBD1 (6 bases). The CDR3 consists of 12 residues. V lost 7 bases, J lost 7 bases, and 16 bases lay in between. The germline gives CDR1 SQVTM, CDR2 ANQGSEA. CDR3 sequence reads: CSGKQGNSGYTF. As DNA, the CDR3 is TGCAGCGGGAAACAGGGAAATAGTGGCTACACCTTC.

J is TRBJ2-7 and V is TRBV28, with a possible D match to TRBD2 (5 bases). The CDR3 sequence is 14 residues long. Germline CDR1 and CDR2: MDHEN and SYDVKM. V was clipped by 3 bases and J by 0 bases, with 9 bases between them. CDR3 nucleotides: TGTGCCAGCAGTTTTCCGGGAACCTCCTACGAGCAGTACTTC. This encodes CASSFPGTSYEQYF.

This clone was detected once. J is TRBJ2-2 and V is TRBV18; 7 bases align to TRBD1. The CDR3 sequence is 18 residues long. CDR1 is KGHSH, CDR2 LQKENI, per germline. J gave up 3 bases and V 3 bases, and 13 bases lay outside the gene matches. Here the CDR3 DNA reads TGTGCCAGCTCACCCCTTCCAGGGGGACAAAGGTACACCGGGGAGCTGTTTTTT. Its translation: CASSPLPGGQRYTGELFF.